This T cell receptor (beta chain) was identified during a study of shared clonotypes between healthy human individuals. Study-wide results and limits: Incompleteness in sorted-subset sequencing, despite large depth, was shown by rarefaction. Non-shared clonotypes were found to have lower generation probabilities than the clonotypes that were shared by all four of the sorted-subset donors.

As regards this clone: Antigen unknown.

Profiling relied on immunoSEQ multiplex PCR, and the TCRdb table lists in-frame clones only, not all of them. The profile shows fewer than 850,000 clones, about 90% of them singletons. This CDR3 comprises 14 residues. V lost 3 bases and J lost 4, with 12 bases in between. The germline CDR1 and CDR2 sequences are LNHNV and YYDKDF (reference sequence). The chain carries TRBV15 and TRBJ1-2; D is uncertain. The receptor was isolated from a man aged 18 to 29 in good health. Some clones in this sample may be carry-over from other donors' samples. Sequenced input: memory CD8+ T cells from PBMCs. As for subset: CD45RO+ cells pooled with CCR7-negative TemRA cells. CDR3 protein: CATSRGTEGYGYTF. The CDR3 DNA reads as TGTGCCACCAGCAGGGGTACCGAGGGCTATGGCTACACCTTC.